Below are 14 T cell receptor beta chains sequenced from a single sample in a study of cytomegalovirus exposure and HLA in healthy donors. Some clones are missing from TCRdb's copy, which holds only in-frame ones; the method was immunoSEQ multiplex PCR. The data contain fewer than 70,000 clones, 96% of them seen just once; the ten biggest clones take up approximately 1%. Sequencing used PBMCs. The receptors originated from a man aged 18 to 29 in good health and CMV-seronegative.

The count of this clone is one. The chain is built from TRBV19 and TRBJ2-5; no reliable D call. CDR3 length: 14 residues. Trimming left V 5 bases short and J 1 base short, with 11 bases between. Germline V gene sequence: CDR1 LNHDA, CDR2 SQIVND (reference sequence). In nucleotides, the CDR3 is TGTGCCAGTAGTCCACACAAAAGCCAAGAGACCCAGTACTTC. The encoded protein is CASSPHKSQETQYF.

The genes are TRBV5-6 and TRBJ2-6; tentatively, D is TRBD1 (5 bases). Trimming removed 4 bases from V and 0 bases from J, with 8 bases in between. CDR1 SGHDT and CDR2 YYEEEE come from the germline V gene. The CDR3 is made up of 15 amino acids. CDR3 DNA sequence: TGTGCCAGCAGCGGAGACAGCTCTGGGGCCAACGTCCTGACTTTC. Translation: CASSGDSSGANVLTF.

The CDR3 is CASSQGLDSATSYEQYF. DNA of the CDR3: TGTGCCAGCTCACAAGGCCTGGACAGTGCCACCTCCTACGAGCAGTACTTC. The chain recombines TRBV18 with TRBJ2-7; a weak D match, TRBD1 (6 bases). Germline CDR1 KGHSH, CDR2 LQKENI. The CDR3 runs to 17 residues. Trimming left V 4 bases short and J 0 bases short, with 19 bases between.

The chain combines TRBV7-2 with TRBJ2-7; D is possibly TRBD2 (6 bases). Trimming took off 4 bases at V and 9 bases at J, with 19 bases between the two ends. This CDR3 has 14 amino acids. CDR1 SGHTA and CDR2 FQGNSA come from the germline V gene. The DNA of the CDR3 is TGTGCCAGCAGCTCCATTAGCGGTTCTACCGGGCAGTACTTC. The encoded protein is CASSSISGSTGQYF.

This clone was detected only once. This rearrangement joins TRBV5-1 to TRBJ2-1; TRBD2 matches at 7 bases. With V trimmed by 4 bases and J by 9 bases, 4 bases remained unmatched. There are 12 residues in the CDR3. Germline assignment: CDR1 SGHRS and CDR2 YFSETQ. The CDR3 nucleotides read TGCGCCAGCAGCCCCGGGACTATTGAGCAGTTCTTC. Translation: CASSPGTIEQFF.

The CDR3 is CASSLGFVSSGEYNEQFF. The CDR3 coding sequence is TGTGCCAGCAGTTTAGGTTTCGTTTCTAGCGGAGAGTACAATGAGCAGTTCTTC. The V call is TRBV27, the J call TRBJ2-1; TRBD2 matches at 7 bases. Per the germline V gene, CDR1 is MNHEY and CDR2 is SMNVEV (reference sequence). This CDR3 has 18 amino acids. J was trimmed by 4 bases and V by 2 bases; bases with no gene match: 14.

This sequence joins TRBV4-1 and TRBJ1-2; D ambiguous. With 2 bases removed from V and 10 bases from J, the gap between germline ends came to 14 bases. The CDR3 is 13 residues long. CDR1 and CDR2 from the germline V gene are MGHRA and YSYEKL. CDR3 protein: CASSQSRQDLYTF. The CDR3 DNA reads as TGCGCCAGCAGCCAATCCAGACAAGACCTCTACACCTTC.

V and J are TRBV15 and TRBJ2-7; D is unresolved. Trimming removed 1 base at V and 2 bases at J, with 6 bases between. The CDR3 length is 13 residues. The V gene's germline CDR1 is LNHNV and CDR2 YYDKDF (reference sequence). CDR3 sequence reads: CATSRGGTYEQYF. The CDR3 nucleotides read TGTGCCACCAGCAGAGGAGGAACCTACGAGCAGTACTTC.

CDR3 in DNA: TGTGCCAGCTCACCGGTCACAGGGGCGCGCTACGAGCAGTACTTC. Its translation is CASSPVTGARYEQYF. This rearrangement joins TRBV18 to TRBJ2-7, with 7 bases that match TRBD1. Trimming cost V 3 bases and J 3 bases; bases outside gene matches: 8. Looked up from germline, CDR1 is KGHSH and CDR2 is LQKENI. This CDR3 is 15 amino acids long.

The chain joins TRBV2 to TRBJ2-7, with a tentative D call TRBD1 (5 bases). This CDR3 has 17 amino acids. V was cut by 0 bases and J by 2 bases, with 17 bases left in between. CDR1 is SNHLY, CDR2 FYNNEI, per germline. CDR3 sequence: CASSEAGNRYYTYEQYF. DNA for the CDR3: TGTGCCAGCAGTGAAGCAGGGAACAGGTACTATACCTACGAGCAGTACTTC.

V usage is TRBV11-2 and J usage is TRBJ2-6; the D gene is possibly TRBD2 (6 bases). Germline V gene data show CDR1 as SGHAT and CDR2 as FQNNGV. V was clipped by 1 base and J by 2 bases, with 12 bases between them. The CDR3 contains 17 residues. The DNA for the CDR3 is TGTGCCAGCAGCTTAGTGGAGGGGTCCGCTGGGGCCAACGTCCTGACTTTC. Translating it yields CASSLVEGSAGANVLTF.

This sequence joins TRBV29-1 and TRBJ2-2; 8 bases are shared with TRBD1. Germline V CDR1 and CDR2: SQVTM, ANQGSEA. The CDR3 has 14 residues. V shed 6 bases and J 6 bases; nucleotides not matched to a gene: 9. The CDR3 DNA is TGCAGCGTCTGGGCCCAGACAGGGGCCGGGGAGCTGTTTTTT. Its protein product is CSVWAQTGAGELFF.

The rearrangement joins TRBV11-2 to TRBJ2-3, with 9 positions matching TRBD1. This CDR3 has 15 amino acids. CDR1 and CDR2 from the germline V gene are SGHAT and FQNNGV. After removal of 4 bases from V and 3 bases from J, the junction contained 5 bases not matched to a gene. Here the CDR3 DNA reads TGTGCCAGCAGCTACGGGACAGGGAGGACAGATACGCAGTATTTT. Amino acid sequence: CASSYGTGRTDTQYF.

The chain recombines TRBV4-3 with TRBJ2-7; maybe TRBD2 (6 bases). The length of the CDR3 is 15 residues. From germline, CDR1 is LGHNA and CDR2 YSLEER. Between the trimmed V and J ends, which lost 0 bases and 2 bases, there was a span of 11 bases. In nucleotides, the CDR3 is TGCGCCAGCAGCCAAGATTTCGGGGGTACCTACGAGCAGTACTTC. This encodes CASSQDFGGTYEQYF.